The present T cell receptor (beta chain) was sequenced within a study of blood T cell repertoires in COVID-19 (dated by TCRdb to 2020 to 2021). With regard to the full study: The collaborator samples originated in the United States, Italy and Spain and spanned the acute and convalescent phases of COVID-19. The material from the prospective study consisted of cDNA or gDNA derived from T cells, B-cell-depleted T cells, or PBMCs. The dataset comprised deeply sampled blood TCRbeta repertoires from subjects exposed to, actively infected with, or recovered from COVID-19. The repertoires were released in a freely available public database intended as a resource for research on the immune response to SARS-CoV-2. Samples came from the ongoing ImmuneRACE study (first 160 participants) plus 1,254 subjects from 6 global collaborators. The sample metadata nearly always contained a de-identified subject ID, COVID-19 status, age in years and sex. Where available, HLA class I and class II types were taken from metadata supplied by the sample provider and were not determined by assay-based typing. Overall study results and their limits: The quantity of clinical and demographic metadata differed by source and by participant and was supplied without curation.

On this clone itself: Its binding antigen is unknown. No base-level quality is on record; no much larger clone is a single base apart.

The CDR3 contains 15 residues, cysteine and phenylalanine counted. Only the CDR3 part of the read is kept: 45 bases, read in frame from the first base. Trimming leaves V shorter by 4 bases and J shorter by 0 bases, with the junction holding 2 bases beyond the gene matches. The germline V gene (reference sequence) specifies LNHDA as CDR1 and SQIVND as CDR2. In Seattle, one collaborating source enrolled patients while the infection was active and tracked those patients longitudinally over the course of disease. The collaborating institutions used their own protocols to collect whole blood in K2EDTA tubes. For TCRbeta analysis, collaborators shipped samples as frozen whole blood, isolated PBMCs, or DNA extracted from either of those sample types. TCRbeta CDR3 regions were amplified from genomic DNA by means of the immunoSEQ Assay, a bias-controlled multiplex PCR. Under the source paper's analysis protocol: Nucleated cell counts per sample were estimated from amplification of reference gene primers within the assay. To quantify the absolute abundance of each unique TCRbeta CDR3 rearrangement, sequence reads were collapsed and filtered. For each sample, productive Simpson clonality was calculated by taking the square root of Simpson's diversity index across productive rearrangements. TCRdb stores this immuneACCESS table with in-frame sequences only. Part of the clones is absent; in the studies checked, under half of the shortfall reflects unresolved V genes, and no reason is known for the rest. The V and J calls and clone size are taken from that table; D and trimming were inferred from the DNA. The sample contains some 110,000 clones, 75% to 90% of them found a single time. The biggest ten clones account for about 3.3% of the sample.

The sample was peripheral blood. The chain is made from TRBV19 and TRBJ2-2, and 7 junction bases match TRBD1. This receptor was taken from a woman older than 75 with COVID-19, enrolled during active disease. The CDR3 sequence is CASSKGAPNTGELFF. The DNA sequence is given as TGTGCCAGTAGTAAGGGGGCGCCGAACACCGGGGAGCTGTTTTTT.